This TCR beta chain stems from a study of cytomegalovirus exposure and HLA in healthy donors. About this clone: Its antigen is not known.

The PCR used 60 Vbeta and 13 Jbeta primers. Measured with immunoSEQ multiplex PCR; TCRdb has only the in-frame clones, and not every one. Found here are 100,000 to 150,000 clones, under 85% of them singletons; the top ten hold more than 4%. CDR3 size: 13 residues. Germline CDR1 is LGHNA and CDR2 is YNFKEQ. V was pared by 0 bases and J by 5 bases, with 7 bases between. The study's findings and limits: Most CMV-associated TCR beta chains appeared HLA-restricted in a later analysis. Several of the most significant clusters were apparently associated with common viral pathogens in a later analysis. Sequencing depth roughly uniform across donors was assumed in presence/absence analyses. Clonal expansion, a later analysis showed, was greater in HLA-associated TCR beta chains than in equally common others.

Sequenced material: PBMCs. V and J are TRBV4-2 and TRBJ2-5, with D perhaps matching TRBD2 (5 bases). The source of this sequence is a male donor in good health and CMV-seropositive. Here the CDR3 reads CASSQDTRETQYF. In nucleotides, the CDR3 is TGTGCCAGCAGCCAAGACACTAGGGAGACCCAGTACTTC.